This paragraph covers one T cell receptor beta chain sequence. Its specificity is unknown. Produced via immunoSEQ multiplex PCR; TCRdb's table is partial and in-frame only. The sample includes millions of clones, over 90% of them seen just once. This sample is drawn from a study of shared clonotypes between healthy human individuals. Study results and limitations: A limitation of the genetic and exposure-history diversity represented arose from few donors. Shared clonotypes: about 5% naive CD4, around 3.7% naive CD8, over 2% memory CD4, 0.4% to 0.45% memory CD8.

Germline V CDR1 and CDR2: SGHTA, FQGTGA. After removal of 5 bases from V and 6 bases from J, the junction contained 8 bases not matched to a gene. The CDR3 covers 14 residues. The sequenced sample was naive CD4+ T cells from PBMCs. Subset given: CD45RA+ positively selected. The receptor was isolated from a man younger than 35 in good health. Some clones in this sample may be carry-over from other donors' samples. J is TRBJ2-3 and V is TRBV7-3, with 7 bases that match TRBD2. CDR3 sequence (DNA): TGTGCCAGCAGCCAGCAGCGGGATTGGGATACGCAGTATTTT. Its protein product is CASSQQRDWDTQYF. The whole variable domain, remainder taken from reference TRBV7-3 and TRBJ2-3, is GAGVSQTPSNKVTEKGKYVELRCDPISGHTALYWYRQSLGQGPEFLIYFQGTGAADDSGLPNDRFFAVRPEGSVSTLKIQRTERGDSAVYLCASSQQRDWDTQYFGPGTRLTVL.